This T cell receptor (beta chain) is from a study of T cells after yellow fever vaccination. Germline V lookup: CDR1 SGHAT, CDR2 FQNNGV. Unmatched junction bases numbered 13, after V lost 5 bases and J lost 3 bases. This CDR3 is built from 18 residues. Each CDR3 protein is one row after TCRdb ran MiXCR on the 5' RACE reads. The top ten hold around 1% of the sample, which has roughly 240,000 distinct CDR3 sequences, roughly 6.2% seen once. This clonotype was sampled from a man under 40 who received the YFV17D yellow fever vaccine. This sequence joins TRBV11-2 and TRBJ2-7, with 13 bases aligning to TRBD2. The specimen was CD4+ T cells sorted from PBMCs, collected on the day of the yellow fever booster vaccination. The CDR3 nucleotides are TGTGCCAGCAGCGCAATGGAGAGGACTAGCGGGAGTGTCTACGAGCAGTACTTC. Translating it yields CASSAMERTSGSVYEQYF.